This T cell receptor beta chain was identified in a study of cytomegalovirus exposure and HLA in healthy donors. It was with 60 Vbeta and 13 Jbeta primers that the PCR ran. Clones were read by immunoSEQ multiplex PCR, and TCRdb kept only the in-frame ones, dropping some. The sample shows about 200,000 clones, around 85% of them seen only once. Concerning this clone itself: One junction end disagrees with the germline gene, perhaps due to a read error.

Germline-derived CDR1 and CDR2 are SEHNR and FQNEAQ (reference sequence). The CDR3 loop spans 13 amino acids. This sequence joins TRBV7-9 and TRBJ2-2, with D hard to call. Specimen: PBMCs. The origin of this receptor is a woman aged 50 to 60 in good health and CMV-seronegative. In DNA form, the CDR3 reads TGTTCCAGCAGCCCCGCCCGGACCGGGGAGCTGTTTTTT. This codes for CSSSPARTGELFF.